This TCR beta chain was identified during a study of siplizumab effects on memory and regulatory T cells (dated by TCRdb to between 2019 and 2020). Study-level background: The effect of the anti-CD2 antibody siplizumab on alloreactive T-cell subsets was examined in allogeneic mixed lymphocyte reactions constructed from human PBMCs.

TCRbeta CDR3 sequencing was performed on sorted unstimulated T cells and on proliferating T cells recovered from mixed lymphocyte reactions. Fresh whole blood from approximately ten HLA-typed healthy donors was used to isolate PBMCs. To map where alloreactive clones came from, CD4+ non-regulatory T cells in the unstimulated state were FACS-sorted. Results the study describes overall, beyond this receptor: A naive or memory phenotype could not be assigned to roughly 75-96% of proliferating CD4+ or CD8+ clones. Because sequences at frequencies below about 10^-5 were poorly captured, only a minor fraction of alloreactive clones could be mapped back to unstimulated subsets. Compared with memory T cells, unstimulated naive T cells appeared more diverse, and naive cells seemed to make a substantial contribution to the alloresponse. Of the alloreactive CD4+ clones that could be mapped, the Treg-derived share averaged approximately 67% with siplizumab compared with around 25% in control reactions. Whether proliferating Tregs from siplizumab cultures were suppressive was not functionally confirmed. Siplizumab significantly lowered the cumulative frequency of alloreactive sequences that could be traced to unstimulated CD4+ memory T cells.

Note on this clone: What antigen it recognizes has not been identified. Nothing much larger sits one base from this clone, and base qualities are not available.

Taken from cysteine to phenylalanine, the CDR3 has 11 residues. Just the 33-base CDR3 DNA is kept, in frame starting at base 1. The germline V gene supplies CDR1 MDHEN and CDR2 SYDVKM. Trimming removed 2 bases from V and 8 bases from J, leaving 4 bases between the germline ends. To prepare the library, the immunoSEQ multiplex PCR assay was applied. Each sample had 9 x 10^4 or so TCR templates assayed by the deep sequencing platform. Genomic DNA extracted from sorted T cells was used for TCRbeta CDR3 sequencing. In the source study's methods: Clonal analysis of TCRbeta CDR3 data was done in the R programming language. Alloreactive CD4+ and CD8+ clones were identified by comparing unstimulated samples to CFSE-low samples taken after the reaction. Regulatory or non-regulatory origin was assigned to alloreactive CD4+ clones by matching of sequences to sorted unstimulated Treg and non-Treg repertoires. Drawn from immuneACCESS, this table holds only the in-frame rearrangements with V and J called that TCRdb kept. Clones are partly lost; checked studies trace under half to an unresolved V gene and leave the rest unexplained. Clonal size and the V and J genes are those of that table, whereas D and trimming came from the DNA. This sample comprises roughly 92,000 clones, 85% to 95% of them detected only once. Roughly 1.3% of the sample goes to the ten largest clones.

Sequenced input: non-Treg CD4+ T cells sorted from blood. The sample's cell subset or site label, decoded: FACS-sorted unstimulated CD4+ non-regulatory T cells. The source is a human donor in good health. The sequence is built from TRBV28 and TRBJ2-1; no confident D gene assignment can be made. CDR3 reads: CASSLRYEQFF. The DNA sequence is given as TGTGCCAGCAGTTTACGCTATGAGCAGTTCTTC.